This TCR beta chain was captured by sequencing in a study of vaccination effects on CD4 cells after COVID-19. The CDR3 length is 15 residues. Between the trimmed V and J ends, which lost 2 bases and 5 bases, there was a span of 15 bases. Germline V gene data show CDR1 as SGHTA and CDR2 as FQGTGA. TCRdb keeps only in-frame clones here, not all; method: immunoSEQ multiplex PCR. This sample has approximately 50,000 clones, with more than 70% found just once. ViraFEST expansion of antigen-specific CD4+ T cells with viral peptide pools preceded sequencing. Researchers isolated CD4+ T cells once about eleven days of culture had elapsed. Vaccine recipients had no previous SARS-CoV-2 infection; their nucleocapsid antibodies were negative. Cultures used over 1.5 million PBMC per well, about 10 IU/ml IL-2 and 10 ug/ml peptides. For this clone: Its antigen is still unknown.

The rearrangement links TRBV7-3 to TRBJ2-5, with unresolved D. The clonotype originates from a human donor who received a COVID-19 vaccine. Here the sequenced sample was CD4+ T cells from PBMCs cultured with HCoV-OC43 spike peptides, taken before COVID-19 vaccination. Regarding subset: HCoV-OC43 spike overlapping peptide pool stimulation. The CDR3 region is CASSLDSAGGETQYF. In DNA, the CDR3 is TGTGCCAGCAGCTTAGATTCAGCCGGTGGGGAGACCCAGTACTTC. Full variable domain (outside the CDR3, taken from reference TRBV7-3 and TRBJ2-5): GAGVSQTPSNKVTEKGKYVELRCDPISGHTALYWYRQSLGQGPEFLIYFQGTGAADDSGLPNDRFFAVRPEGSVSTLKIQRTERGDSAVYLCASSLDSAGGETQYFGPGTRLLVL.